This T cell receptor (beta chain) originates from a study of blood T cell repertoires in COVID-19. Trimming at V came to 3 bases and at J to 2 bases, leaving 0 bases not matched to a gene. Germline values: CDR1 SGHAT, CDR2 FQNNGV. The CDR3 extends over 14 amino acids. Clinical history as reported by participants underpinned cohort assignment. Only in-frame clones appear in the TCRdb table, and some are missing; sequencing was by immunoSEQ multiplex PCR. The sample has 300,000 to 450,000 clones; over 75% are singletons. The sequence derives from a man aged 40-50 years in a cohort exposed to, infected with or recovered from COVID-19 (not recorded which). The sequenced sample consisted of PBMCs or T cells enriched from blood (not recorded which). The rearrangement uses TRBV11-2 and TRBJ2-1; the match to TRBD2 covers 8 bases. The CDR3 loop reads CASSFSGTYNEQFF. The DNA for the CDR3 is TGTGCCAGCAGCTTTAGCGGGACCTACAATGAGCAGTTCTTC.